This T cell receptor beta chain is drawn from a study of blood T cell repertoires in COVID-19. For the study at large: Material from acute and convalescent COVID-19 was sourced from the United States, Italy and Spain. Nucleic acid was either cDNA or gDNA, and it came from T cells, B-cell-depleted T cells, or PBMCs.

Original processing notes: Using reference gene primer amplification, nucleated cell counts were estimated. The repertoire was sequenced with immunoSEQ multiplex PCR; TCRdb's copy has only in-frame clones and lacks some. V, J and clone size are those of that table, while D and trimming were read from the DNA. The table shows roughly 18,000 clones, with roughly 91% occurring only once. The CDR3 totals 15 residues. V was cut by 3 bases and J by 7 bases, with 15 bases left in between. Germline assignment: CDR1 SEHNR and CDR2 FQNEAQ (reference sequence). This TCR was recovered from a human donor in a cohort sampled during active COVID-19. V and J are TRBV7-9 and TRBJ2-2; maybe TRBD1 (6 bases). Input material: peripheral blood. CDR3 nucleotides: TGTGCCAGCAGCTTGGGACACACGTTGGGCGGGGAGCTGTTTTTT. Its translation is CASSLGHTLGGELFF.